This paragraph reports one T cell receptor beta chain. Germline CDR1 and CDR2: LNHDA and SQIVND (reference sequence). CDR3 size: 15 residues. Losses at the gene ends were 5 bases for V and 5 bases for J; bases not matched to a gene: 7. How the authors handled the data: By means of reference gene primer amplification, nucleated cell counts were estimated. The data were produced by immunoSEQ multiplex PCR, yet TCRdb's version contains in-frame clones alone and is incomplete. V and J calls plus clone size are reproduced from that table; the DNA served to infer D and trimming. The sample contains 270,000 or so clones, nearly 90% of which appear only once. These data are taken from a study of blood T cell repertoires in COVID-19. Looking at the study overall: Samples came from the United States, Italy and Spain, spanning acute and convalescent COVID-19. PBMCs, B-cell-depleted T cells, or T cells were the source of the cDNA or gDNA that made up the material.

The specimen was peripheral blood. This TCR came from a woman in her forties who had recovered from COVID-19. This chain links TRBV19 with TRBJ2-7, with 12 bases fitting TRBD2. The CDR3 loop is CASSPLAGGPNEQYF. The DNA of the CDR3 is TGTGCCAGTAGTCCCCTAGCGGGGGGGCCTAACGAGCAGTACTTC.